Listed here are 31 T cell receptor beta chains from one sample, sequenced in a study of cytomegalovirus exposure and HLA in healthy donors. The PCR made use of 60 Vbeta and 13 Jbeta primers. Clones were sequenced by immunoSEQ multiplex PCR, and TCRdb holds only the in-frame ones, with some missing. The table shows around 70,000 clones, with 75% occurring only once. Sequencing input: PBMCs. Source of these receptors: a man between 65 and 79 years old in good health and CMV-seronegative.

The rearrangement uses TRBV19 and TRBJ2-7; 8 bases match TRBD2. CDR3 length: 13 amino acids. In germline, CDR1 is LNHDA, CDR2 SQIVND (reference sequence). V gave up 8 bases and J gave up 2 bases; unmatched junction bases: 5. The CDR3 nucleotides are TGTGCCAGTTCGAAGGGACTAGCCTACGAGCAGTACTTC. This translates into CASSKGLAYEQYF.

CDR3 coding DNA: TGTGCCAGCTCTACCTGGTCTAGCGGGAGAGTCAATGAGCAGTTCTTC. Residues: CASSTWSSGRVNEQFF. This chain links TRBV18 with TRBJ2-1; TRBD2 matches 10 bases. This CDR3 region has 16 residues. V was clipped by 6 bases and J by 6 bases; unmatched bases: 11. Looked up from germline, CDR1 is KGHSH and CDR2 is LQKENI.

The chain carries TRBV5-6 and TRBJ1-4; D gene ambiguous. Germline CDR1 and CDR2: SGHDT and YYEEEE. The CDR3 totals 15 residues. Trimming removed 3 bases at V and 5 bases at J, with 14 bases between. CDR3 residues: CASSSRTGRNEKLFF. CDR3 DNA: TGTGCCAGCAGCTCCCGGACGGGAAGAAATGAAAAACTGTTTTTT.

The V gene is TRBV21-1, the J gene TRBJ2-7; TRBD2 reflects the table's D call only, with no check against the DNA. TRBV21-1 is listed as a pseudogene. The length of the CDR3 is 16 residues. CDR3 sequence: CASSVRYGGQSYEQYF. The DNA for the CDR3 is TGTGCCAGCAGCGTGCGATACGGGGGGCAGTCCTACGAGCAGTACTTC.

As to this clone: One end of the junction varies from germline; a read error may be responsible. V gene TRBV20-1 combines with J gene TRBJ2-7; TRBD2 might be the D (5 bases). Per the germline V gene, CDR1 is DFQATT and CDR2 is SNEGSKA (reference sequence). This CDR3 has 11 residues. Written as DNA, the CDR3 is TGCAGTGCTAGAGATGGAACTGGACTCTGCTTC. Protein product: CSARDGTGLCF.

The rearrangement joins TRBV15 to TRBJ1-4, with 7 bases identical to TRBD1. V trimming: 0 bases; J trimming: 3 bases; junction bases outside the gene matches: 7. CDR1 is LNHNV, CDR2 YYDKDF, per germline (reference sequence). The CDR3 is 17 amino acids. CDR3 sequence (DNA): TGTGCCACCAGCAGAGATCAGGGACAGCTGTCTAATGAAAAACTGTTTTTT. Translation: CATSRDQGQLSNEKLFF.

The J gene is TRBJ2-2, the V gene TRBV7-9, with D possibly being TRBD2 (6 bases). From germline, CDR1 is SEHNR and CDR2 FQNEAQ (reference sequence). V lost 5 bases and J lost 7, with 11 bases in between. The CDR3 spans 13 residues. DNA for the CDR3: TGTGCCAGCAGCGAACTGGAGGGCGGGGAGCTGTTTTTT. This sequence encodes CASSELEGGELFF.

The chain carries TRBV6-6 and TRBJ1-1; 8 bases fit TRBD1. Germline CDR1 reads MNHNY; CDR2 reads SVGAGI (reference sequence). The CDR3 is 15 amino acids. V lost 6 bases and J lost 4; bases outside the gene matches: 10. The CDR3 loop reads CASRGPGGRGTEAFF. As DNA, the CDR3 is TGTGCCAGCAGGGGACCAGGGGGCAGGGGCACTGAAGCTTTCTTT.

This clone was seen a few times. The chain recombines TRBV6-1 with TRBJ1-2, with D possibly TRBD1 on 6 matching bases. The V and J ends lost 2 bases and 0 bases respectively, with 10 bases between them. This CDR3 spans 15 amino acids. CDR1 MNHNS and CDR2 SASEGT come from the germline V gene. The CDR3 protein is CASSEWAGANYGYTF. CDR3 in DNA: TGTGCCAGCAGTGAATGGGCAGGGGCTAACTATGGCTACACCTTC.

This clone appeared a few times. The V gene is TRBV7-9, the J gene TRBJ2-5; no reliable D call. The V and J ends lost 8 bases and 5 bases respectively, with 15 bases between them. The CDR3 has 13 amino acids. From germline, CDR1 is SEHNR and CDR2 FQNEAQ (reference sequence). This CDR3 reads CASRREVMETQYF. The CDR3 coding sequence is TGTGCCAGCCGGAGAGAGGTCATGGAGACCCAGTACTTC.

The chain carries TRBV12-5 and TRBJ1-2; tentatively, D is TRBD1 (6 bases). Between the trimmed V and J ends, which lost 5 bases and 3 bases, there was a span of 10 bases. Germline V lookup: CDR1 LGHNT, CDR2 FRNRAP. This CDR3 spans 13 amino acids. In nucleotides, the CDR3 is TGTGCTAGTGGTGGACAGTCTGACTATGGCTACACCTTC. Its protein is CASGGQSDYGYTF.

The chain combines TRBV7-2 with TRBJ1-5; D may be TRBD1 (6 bases). The V end was cut by 0 bases, the J end by 5 bases, with 11 bases between. The CDR3 covers 15 residues. Germline loops: CDR1 SGHTA, CDR2 FQGNSA. The CDR3 sequence: CASSLAPQGYQPQHF. CDR3 nucleotides: TGTGCCAGCAGCTTAGCCCCGCAGGGGTATCAGCCCCAGCATTTT.

This clone was detected once. The chain employs TRBV18 and TRBJ1-1, with 10 bases fitting TRBD1. V lost 0 bases, J lost 6 bases, and 10 bases stayed unmatched. The CDR3 consists of 17 residues. CDR1 and CDR2 from the germline V gene are KGHSH and LQKENI. The CDR3, as DNA: TGTGCCAGCTCACCACCGACCCGACAGGGGGCCGGGGCTGAAGCTTTCTTT. Amino acids: CASSPPTRQGAGAEAFF. Full variable domain (missing parts from reference TRBV18 and TRBJ1-1): NAGVMQNPRHLVRRRGQEARLRCSPMKGHSHVYWYRQLPEEGLKFMVYLQKENIIDESGMPKERFSAEFPKEGPSILRIQQVVRGDSAAYFCASSPPTRQGAGAEAFFGQGTRLTVV.

This clone was seen only once. V gene TRBV7-2 combines with J gene TRBJ1-3, with D perhaps matching TRBD1 (6 bases). CDR1 and CDR2 from the germline V gene are SGHTA and FQGNSA. The CDR3 has 16 residues. V shed 1 base and J shed 3 bases, with 13 bases lying between them. This CDR3 is CASSLVAGAGGNTIYF. CDR3 in DNA: TGTGCCAGCAGCTTAGTTGCAGGGGCTGGTGGAAACACCATATATTTT.

This sequence joins TRBV7-8 and TRBJ1-1; the D gene is possibly TRBD1 (6 bases). Germline CDR1 is SGHVS and CDR2 is FQNEAQ. Trimming pared 3 bases from V and 1 base from J, leaving 12 bases between. The CDR3 consists of 15 residues. CDR3 region: CASSLPRGRNTEAFF. CDR3 sequence (DNA): TGTGCCAGCAGCTTGCCGAGGGGGAGGAACACTGAAGCTTTCTTT.

The chain joins TRBV7-2 to TRBJ1-1; 8 bases align to TRBD1. Looked up from germline, CDR1 is SGHTA and CDR2 is FQGNSA. The V and J ends lost 4 bases and 4 bases, in that order; junction bases with no gene match: 5. The CDR3 is 14 amino acids. The CDR3, as DNA: TGTGCCAGCAGCTCCCGACAGGGGCCCACTGAAGCTTTCTTT. It codes for CASSSRQGPTEAFF.

This chain connects TRBV30 to TRBJ1-5; TRBD1 aligns across 12 bases. The CDR3 has 13 residues. Per the germline V gene, CDR1 is GTSNPN and CDR2 is SVGIG (reference sequence). The trim removed 5 bases at V and 7 bases at J, leaving 3 bases unmatched. CDR3 bases: TGTGCCTGGGGGACAGGGGGCGTGCAGCCCCAGCATTTT. Protein product: CAWGTGGVQPQHF.

V usage is TRBV19 and J usage is TRBJ2-1; D is ambiguous. Germline CDR1 and CDR2: LNHDA and SQIVND (reference sequence). The CDR3 runs 16 residues. Trimming took 5 bases from V and 5 from J, leaving 19 bases between them. CDR3 residues: CASSFLRLGAHNEQFF. The CDR3 bases are TGTGCCAGTAGTTTTCTCCGACTCGGCGCTCACAATGAGCAGTTCTTC.

The chain is built from TRBV4-1 and TRBJ1-3, with TRBD1 as a possible D gene (5 bases). The CDR3 is made up of 16 amino acids. CDR1 MGHRA and CDR2 YSYEKL come from the germline V gene. Trimming took off 4 bases at V and 2 bases at J, with 15 bases between the two ends. The CDR3 here is CASSRSGYGAGNTIYF. For the CDR3, the DNA is TGCGCCAGCAGCCGATCAGGGTATGGTGCTGGAAACACCATATATTTT.

CDR3 nucleotides: TGCGCCAGCAGCGTGGGACTAGCGGGGGAATACAATGAGCAGTTCTTC. Translating it yields CASSVGLAGEYNEQFF. The V gene is TRBV5-1, the J gene TRBJ2-1, with TRBD2 matching over 14 bases. Germline V gene sequence: CDR1 SGHRS, CDR2 YFSETQ. Trimming removed 4 bases from V and 4 bases from J; junction bases left unmatched: 4. This CDR3 comprises 16 residues.

The rearrangement links TRBV5-1 to TRBJ2-7; 9 nucleotides match TRBD1. From germline, CDR1 is SGHRS and CDR2 YFSETQ. CDR3 length: 21 residues. The V and J ends lost 3 bases and 0 bases, in that order; junction bases with no gene match: 22. Here the CDR3 reads CASSSPGQGPSRSLLSYEQYF. In nucleotides, the CDR3 is TGCGCCAGCAGCTCACCGGGACAGGGTCCCTCAAGAAGCCTCCTCTCCTACGAGCAGTACTTC.

The chain recombines TRBV19 with TRBJ1-3; tentatively, D is TRBD1 (6 bases). The CDR3 is made up of 15 amino acids. The V end lost 5 bases, the J end lost 0 bases, and 11 bases lay between the germline ends. Germline V gene lookup returns CDR1 LNHDA and CDR2 SQIVND (reference sequence). CDR3 region: CASSVGALSGNTIYF. In DNA form, the CDR3 reads TGTGCCAGTAGTGTGGGGGCTCTCTCTGGAAACACCATATATTTT.

V gene TRBV7-2 combines with J gene TRBJ2-5, with TRBD2 matching over 7 bases. Trimming cost V 8 bases and J 5 bases; bases outside gene matches: 23. This CDR3 has 18 residues. Looked up from germline, CDR1 is SGHTA and CDR2 is FQGNSA. The CDR3 DNA reads as TGTGCCAGCCGACGACTGGGCGTAGCGGGTGATCGTCGGGAGACCCAGTACTTC. Its translation: CASRRLGVAGDRRETQYF.

This chain connects TRBV7-9 to TRBJ1-4; 7 bases agree with TRBD1. There are 16 residues in the CDR3. Germline V gene sequence: CDR1 SEHNR, CDR2 FQNEAQ (reference sequence). V trimming: 2 bases; J trimming: 4 bases; junction bases outside the gene matches: 7. The CDR3 sequence is CASSLRNRGLNEKLFF. CDR3 DNA sequence: TGTGCCAGCAGCTTACGAAACAGGGGACTTAATGAAAAACTGTTTTTT.

This chain uses TRBV30 with TRBJ1-3, with D uncertain. V gave up 2 bases and J gave up 5 bases, with 10 bases separating them. CDR1 is GTSNPN, CDR2 SVGIG, per germline (reference sequence). The CDR3 covers 13 residues. The CDR3 protein is CAWSKTSRNTIYF. The DNA for the CDR3 is TGTGCCTGGAGTAAAACTTCCCGAAACACCATATATTTT.

Worth noting for this clone: A junction boundary mismatches the germline segment, possibly from a read error. The chain is built from TRBV15 and TRBJ2-7, with 8 positions matching TRBD1. The CDR3 runs to 13 residues. CDR1 and CDR2 (germline): LNHNV, YYDKDF (reference sequence). The CDR3 reads CVTSRDRSYEQYF. CDR3 coding DNA: TGTGTCACCAGCAGGGACAGGTCCTACGAGCAGTACTTC.

The V call is TRBV19, the J call TRBJ1-6, with D hard to call. Germline-derived CDR1 and CDR2 are LNHDA and SQIVND (reference sequence). This CDR3 has 12 amino acids. Trimming removed 4 bases from V and 7 bases from J, with 5 bases in between. The CDR3, as DNA: TGTGCCAGTAGTAGTTTAAATTCACCCCTCCACTTT. This gives the protein CASSSLNSPLHF.

The table lists this clone with a few counts. CDR3 residues: CSVAGTSGDPNEQFF. The DNA of the CDR3 is TGCAGCGTTGCCGGGACTAGCGGTGACCCCAATGAGCAGTTCTTC. J is TRBJ2-1 and V is TRBV29-1, with 11 bases fitting TRBD2. Germline assignment: CDR1 SQVTM and CDR2 ANQGSEA. After removal of 4 bases from V and 6 bases from J, the junction contained 8 bases not matched to a gene. The CDR3 consists of 15 residues.

The rearrangement links TRBV30 to TRBJ1-2, with 8 bases lining up with TRBD1. CDR1 is GTSNPN and CDR2 is SVGIG in the germline V gene (reference sequence). After removal of 6 bases from V and 2 bases from J, the junction contained 2 bases not matched to a gene. CDR3 length: 12 residues. This chain's CDR3 is CACRDRNYGYTF. CDR3 bases: TGTGCCTGCCGGGACAGGAACTATGGCTACACCTTC.

The sample holds one count of this clone. The chain employs TRBV5-3 and TRBJ2-6, with no clear D. TRBV5-3 is flagged as an ORF with uncertain function. The V gene lost 0 bases and the J gene lost 4 bases, with 5 bases spanning the gap. This CDR3 region has 14 residues. The CDR3 DNA is TGTGCCAGAAGCTTGGCCAGGGGGGCCAACGTCCTGACTTTC. It is translated as CARSLARGANVLTF.

The chain combines TRBV5-5 with TRBJ2-7; D remains unclear. Per germline, CDR1 SGHKS and CDR2 YYEKEE (reference sequence). V was trimmed by 6 bases and J by 1 base, leaving 14 bases between them. The CDR3 runs to 14 residues. CDR3 nucleotide sequence: TGTGCCAGCACCGTGGCGCCAGGTTCCTACGAGCAGTACTTC. It codes for CASTVAPGSYEQYF.